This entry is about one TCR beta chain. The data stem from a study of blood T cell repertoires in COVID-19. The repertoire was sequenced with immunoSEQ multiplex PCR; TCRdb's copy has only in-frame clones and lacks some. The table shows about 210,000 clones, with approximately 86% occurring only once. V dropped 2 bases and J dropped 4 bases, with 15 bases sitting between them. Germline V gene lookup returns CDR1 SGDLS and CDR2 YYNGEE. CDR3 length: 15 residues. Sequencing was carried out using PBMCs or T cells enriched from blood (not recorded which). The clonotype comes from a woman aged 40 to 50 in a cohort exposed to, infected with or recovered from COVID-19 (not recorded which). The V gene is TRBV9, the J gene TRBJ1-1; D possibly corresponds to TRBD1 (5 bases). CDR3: CASSVTGEWATEAFF. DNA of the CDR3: TGTGCCAGCAGCGTCACGGGGGAGTGGGCCACTGAAGCTTTCTTT.